Reported below is one T cell receptor (beta chain). Its antigen specificity is not known. The junction differs from germline at one of its ends, possibly a read error. The donors belonged to the validation cohort of about 120 subjects, which was separate from the approximately 700-subject first cohort. The CDR3 goes from the cysteine to the phenylalanine over 16 residues. Of the read, only the CDR3 DNA is kept; its 48 bases are in frame from base 1. Taken from the germline V gene, the CDR1 and CDR2 loops are SGHRS and YFSETQ. This specimen comes from a study of cytomegalovirus exposure and HLA in healthy donors (TCRdb year 2017). In terms of the full investigation: A later analysis indicated that the 120 validation repertoires were generated on the platform also employed for the approximately 700 repertoires of the first cohort. The study aimed to test whether cataloging public T cell receptors could reveal signatures of past pathogen exposure. Along with the approximately 700-subject first cohort, a separate validation cohort of over 90 different subjects was used. High-throughput TCR immunosequencing, statistical association of individual TCRs with disease status, and machine learning were combined to predict cytomegalovirus infection status.

Broader findings and caveats from the paper: The study gave a list of some 150 TCR beta chains associated with cytomegalovirus. In vitro tests confirmed that a few of the cytomegalovirus-associated TCR beta chains recognize cytomegalovirus antigens. A later analysis had no HLA typing for the validation cohort, so co-occurrence there was scored across all 120 or so repertoires. The authors suggested that the approach could potentially be generalized to other disease states and immunological phenotypes. The classifier was reported to diagnose cytomegalovirus status with high specificity and sensitivity in both the original and validation cohorts. Most TCR sequences were seen in very few donors, while some public TCRs were found in many individuals. A later analysis found that TCRs clustered in the first cohort also tended to co-occur in the 120 or so validation repertoires, with approximately 94% of cluster scores above 0.

The method behind the library was the immunoSEQ multiplex PCR assay. The study's processing was this. A statistical classification framework was built for diagnosing cytomegalovirus status from the catalog of TCR beta chain sequences. TCRdb obtained this table from immuneACCESS and retained in-frame rearrangements with V and J assigned. These tables miss some clones; where compared with another copy, unresolved V genes account for less than half of the shortfall, and the remainder is unexplained. V, J and clone size are those of that table, while D and trimming were read from the DNA. For this sample there are over 110,000 clones; more than 85% appear just once. 8.7% of the sample rests with the top ten.

The sample consisted of PBMCs. The rearrangement joined TRBV5-1 to TRBJ2-3; the D gene is perhaps TRBD2, on 6 matching bases. The source of this sequence is a man aged 18 to 35 in good health and CMV-seropositive. The nucleotide sequence is given as TGCGCCAGCAGATTGGGAGGCAGTCCCGGCACAGATACGCAGTATTTT. This gives the protein CASRLGGSPGTDTQYF.